This T cell receptor beta chain was documented in a study of blood T cells in healthy people across ages. Study-level findings and limits: Comparison with aged donors showed that long-lived donors had more naive CD4+ cells and higher diversity.

This clonotype was recorded many times. Its antigen is still unknown. Primed by a sample-barcoded 5' primer and a J-beta primer mix, a second PCR proceeded for 7 to 11 cycles. From the 5' RACE reads, TCRdb called clonotypes with MiXCR, one entry per CDR3 protein. The repertoire has about 840,000 distinct CDR3 sequences, almost 30% of them found once; the top ten carry more than 8.5%. This sample was also put to use in a study of T cells of mothers and their children. From that study: For each mother, over 8 million TCR beta CDR3 reads were obtained, and for each child, 2.5 million to 3 million. Researchers report slightly higher, though non-significant, overlap in related mother-child pairs than in unrelated pairs. The authors identified no persistent microchimeric T cell clones.

The sequenced sample consisted of blood. The receptor comes from a woman in her thirties or forties in good health.

CDR3 residues: CASSYSNGVGYGYTF. The CDR3 nucleotides are TGTGCCAGCAGTTACTCGAATGGGGTTGGCTATGGCTACACCTTC. The chain has TRBV6-5 and TRBJ1-2, with D hard to call. V lost 0 bases, J lost 4 bases, and 12 bases lay in between. Germline CDR1 reads MNHEY; CDR2 reads SVGAGI. The CDR3 runs to 15 residues.